One and the same sample provided the 25 T cell receptor beta chains below, sequenced in a study of post-analysis software for immune sequencing data. Findings and limits, study-wide: TRBV segments more frequent in patients than in controls numbered five and included TRBV5-6, TRBV5-1 and TRBV20-1.

The TCR beta cDNA libraries carried unique molecular identifiers. In TCRdb, the PCR reads were re-called with MiXCR into one record per CDR3 protein. The data contain 600,000 to 700,000 distinct CDR3 sequences, around 60% of them singletons. No antigen is known for these receptors. Sequences were obtained from blood. The receptors shown here come from a girl between 2 and 10 years old with multiple sclerosis.

The V call is TRBV20-1, the J call TRBJ1-2; D gene uncertain. The V and J ends lost 4 bases and 2 bases respectively, with 5 bases between them. CDR1 is DFQATT and CDR2 is SNEGSKA in the germline V gene (reference sequence). The CDR3 sequence is 11 residues long. CDR3 sequence (DNA): TGCAGTGCTAAGACCAACTATGGCTACACCTTC. Translation: CSAKTNYGYTF.

This chain joins TRBV2 and TRBJ2-6, with a tentative D call TRBD2 (7 bases). Germline V gene data show CDR1 as SNHLY and CDR2 as FYNNEI. The CDR3 contains 18 residues. The V end was cut by 9 bases, the J end by 0 bases, with 21 bases between. DNA of the CDR3: TGTGCCAGGGGGGCATCGCGGGGGCCGAGCTCTGGGGCCAACGTCCTGACTTTC. Residues: CARGASRGPSSGANVLTF.

This clonotype has at least ten counts. At one of its ends the junction is not consistent with the germline gene, which may arise from a read error. The J gene is TRBJ2-3, the V gene TRBV5-1; TRBD2 agrees at 12 bases. Per the germline V gene, CDR1 is SGHRS and CDR2 is YFSETQ. The CDR3 consists of 16 residues. The DNA of the CDR3 is TGTGCCAGCAGCCCTGGGACTAGCGGGTACACAGATACGCAGTATTTT. Amino acids: CASSPGTSGYTDTQYF.

J is TRBJ2-3 and V is TRBV5-1; 12 bases match TRBD2. Germline V gives CDR1 SGHRS, CDR2 YFSETQ. V shed 10 bases, J shed 5 bases, and the junction held 8 bases outside the gene matches. The CDR3 is 14 residues long. The CDR3 sequence is CASMTSGGIDTQYF. The CDR3 DNA is TGCGCCTCCATGACTAGCGGGGGTATAGATACGCAGTATTTT.

This chain connects TRBV10-1 to TRBJ2-1, with a tentative D call TRBD2 (5 bases). The V end lost 7 bases, the J end lost 7 bases, and 14 bases lay between the germline ends. Germline CDR1 reads WNHNN; CDR2 reads SYGVQD (reference sequence). The CDR3 totals 13 residues. The CDR3 DNA sequence: TGCGCCAGCACTCACACCCGCGGGAATGAGCAGTTCTTC. It encodes CASTHTRGNEQFF.

The chain uses TRBV20-1 and TRBJ1-2; maybe TRBD1 (5 bases). Trimming pared 3 bases from V and 1 base from J, leaving 9 bases between. Looked up from germline, CDR1 is DFQATT and CDR2 is SNEGSKA (reference sequence). The CDR3 loop spans 13 amino acids. CDR3 loop: CSASTGINYGYTF. CDR3 nucleotide sequence: TGCAGTGCTAGTACAGGAATTAACTATGGCTACACCTTC.

This sequence joins TRBV5-1 and TRBJ1-2; 7 bases are shared with TRBD1. Germline lookup yields CDR1 SGHRS and CDR2 YFSETQ. The length of the CDR3 is 14 residues. V was pared by 5 bases and J by 5 bases, with 9 bases of the junction left unmatched. CDR3 DNA: TGCGCCAGCAGTCCTGACAGGGATGGATATGGCTACACCTTC. Protein sequence: CASSPDRDGYGYTF.

The J gene is TRBJ2-1, the V gene TRBV6-1; TRBD2 matches at 8 bases. Per the germline V gene, CDR1 is MNHNS and CDR2 is SASEGT. CDR3 length equals 17 residues. The J segment lost 6 bases and the V segment lost 4 bases, leaving 14 bases of the junction unmatched. The CDR3 coding sequence is TGTGCCAGCAGTGGCCCTCTCGCGGGGGGCTGGGTCAATGAGCAGTTCTTC. The encoded protein is CASSGPLAGGWVNEQFF.

The DNA for the CDR3 is TGTGCCAGCAGCGCTATGGGGGACCCTGACTACGAGCAGTACTTC. Its translation is CASSAMGDPDYEQYF. The chain uses TRBV9 and TRBJ2-5; D possibly uses TRBD1 or TRBD2 (5 bases each). The last part of the DNA fits TRBJ2-7 better; the J call may be wrong. Germline V gene data show CDR1 as SGDLS and CDR2 as YYNGEE. This CDR3 contains 15 residues.

This clonotype appeared a few times. V gene TRBV6-1 combines with J gene TRBJ2-5; TRBD1 matches at 7 bases. This CDR3 region has 13 residues. CDR1 and CDR2 from the germline V gene are MNHNS and SASEGT. Germline trimming cut 6 bases from V and 5 bases from J; bases unmatched to any gene: 6. The CDR3 DNA reads TGTGCCAGCAGGGAAACAGGGGTCGAGACCCAGTACTTC. Translation gives CASRETGVETQYF.

The V and J genes are TRBV18 and TRBJ2-7; 7 bases fit TRBD1. The CDR3 has 15 amino acids. V lost 6 bases and J lost 2; bases outside the gene matches: 10. CDR1 KGHSH and CDR2 LQKENI come from the germline V gene. The CDR3 region is CASSVGQGDAYEQYF. CDR3 DNA: TGTGCCAGCTCGGTGGGCCAGGGGGACGCCTACGAGCAGTACTTC. The variable domain in full, with the rest retrieved from reference TRBV18 and TRBJ2-7, is NAGVMQNPRHLVRRRGQEARLRCSPMKGHSHVYWYRQLPEEGLKFMVYLQKENIIDESGMPKERFSAEFPKEGPSILRIQQVVRGDSAAYFCASSVGQGDAYEQYFGPGTRLTVT.

This clonotype was detected many times. The CDR3 coding sequence is TGTGCCAGCAGCTTAGCGCTAGGGGAGACCCAGTACTTC. It is translated as CASSLALGETQYF. The V call is TRBV7-2, the J call TRBJ2-5; D is ambiguous. Trimming pared 0 bases from V and 5 bases from J, leaving 7 bases between. Per the germline V gene, CDR1 is SGHTA and CDR2 is FQGNSA. The CDR3 runs to 13 residues.

The sample holds a few counts of this clonotype. The rearrangement links TRBV29-1 to TRBJ2-5; D remains ambiguous. Between the trimmed V and J ends, which lost 1 base and 5 bases, there was a span of 8 bases. There are 12 residues in the CDR3. Germline V gene data show CDR1 as SQVTM and CDR2 as ANQGSEA. Written as DNA, the CDR3 is TGCAGCGTTGAAGGACCTGGCGAGACCCAGTACTTC. The encoded protein is CSVEGPGETQYF.

This clonotype came up a few times. This sequence joins TRBV7-9 and TRBJ1-1, with no clear D. CDR1 is SEHNR and CDR2 is FQNEAQ in the germline V gene (reference sequence). CDR3 length: 12 residues. Trimming removed 1 base from V and 5 bases from J, with 5 bases in between. This chain's CDR3 is CASSLDITEAFF. CDR3 bases: TGTGCCAGCAGCTTAGATATTACTGAAGCTTTCTTT.

V usage is TRBV9 and J usage is TRBJ2-3; D tentatively fits TRBD1 or TRBD2 (5 bases each). The CDR3 runs 16 residues. The V gene lost 4 bases and the J gene lost 2 bases, with 17 bases spanning the gap. Germline loops: CDR1 SGDLS, CDR2 YYNGEE. CDR3 loop: CASSISGTGTTDTQYF. The DNA of the CDR3 is TGTGCCAGCAGCATCTCCGGGACCGGCACCACAGATACGCAGTATTTT. Full variable domain (outside the CDR3, taken from reference TRBV9 and TRBJ2-3): DSGVTQTPKHLITATGQRVTLRCSPRSGDLSVYWYQQSLDQGLQFLIQYYNGEERAKGNILERFSAQQFPDLHSELNLSSLELGDSALYFCASSISGTGTTDTQYFGPGTRLTVL.

The rearrangement joins TRBV7-8 to TRBJ1-2; 9 bases are a match to TRBD1. CDR1 is SGHVS and CDR2 is FQNEAQ in the germline V gene. V shed 0 bases, J shed 3 bases, and the junction held 5 bases outside the gene matches. CDR3 length: 16 amino acids. This chain's CDR3 is CASSLAGQGKDYGYTF. The CDR3 nucleotides read TGTGCCAGCAGCTTAGCTGGACAGGGGAAGGACTATGGCTACACCTTC.

The chain carries TRBV5-1 and TRBJ2-5; 10 nucleotides align to TRBD2. CDR3 length: 19 amino acids. CDR1 is SGHRS and CDR2 is YFSETQ in the germline V gene. Unmatched junction bases numbered 16, after V lost 0 bases and J lost 5 bases. CDR3 DNA sequence: TGCGCCAGCAGCTTGGGATGGACTAGCGGATCTCAGAGGGAGGAGACCCAGTACTTC. Encoded protein: CASSLGWTSGSQREETQYF.

V is TRBV5-4 and J is TRBJ2-5; possible D gene TRBD1, 6 bases. This CDR3 contains 16 residues. Germline V gene lookup returns CDR1 SGHNT and CDR2 YYREEE (reference sequence). Trimming cost V 0 bases and J 4 bases, with 16 bases left between them. CDR3 in amino acids: CASSLALQGGGETQYF. For the CDR3, the DNA is TGTGCCAGCAGCTTGGCCCTACAGGGTGGCGGAGAGACCCAGTACTTC.

This clonotype was seen a few times. V is TRBV12-3 or TRBV12-4 and J is TRBJ1-1; D is possibly TRBD1 (5 bases). CDR3 length: 14 residues. Trimming removed 8 bases from V and 4 bases from J, with 17 bases in between. CDR3 DNA: TGTGCCAGCTATTTGGGGCAGGGAGGCACTGAAGCTTTCTTT. Translating it yields CASYLGQGGTEAFF.

V usage is TRBV20-1 and J usage is TRBJ2-1; 10 nucleotides align to TRBD2. Germline V gene data show CDR1 as DFQATT and CDR2 as SNEGSKA (reference sequence). The CDR3 sequence is 15 residues long. With V trimmed by 5 bases and J by 8 bases, 12 bases remained unmatched. The CDR3 bases are TGCAGTGCTGGTGCCTCTAGCGGGAGTCTGGATGAGCAGTTCTTC. Translating it yields CSAGASSGSLDEQFF.

This clonotype was observed a handful of times. This chain uses TRBV5-6 with TRBJ2-5, with TRBD2 as a possible D gene (5 bases). The V gene's germline CDR1 is SGHDT and CDR2 YYEEEE. The CDR3 spans 12 residues. V was clipped by 3 bases and J by 5 bases, with 8 bases between them. CDR3 bases: TGTGCCAGCAGCTGGACTGAGGAGACCCAGTACTTC. It translates to CASSWTEETQYF.

This chain links TRBV25-1 with TRBJ2-5; D possibly corresponds to TRBD2 (6 bases). The J call may be wrong; the DNA end is better matched by TRBJ2-7. In germline, CDR1 is MGHDK, CDR2 SYGVNS. The CDR3 contains 14 residues. For the CDR3, the DNA is TGTGCCAGCAGTGAACTAGCGCGTTCGAGCGAGCAGTACTTC. This codes for CASSELARSSEQYF.

The chain carries TRBV27 and TRBJ2-5, with D maybe TRBD1 (5 bases). Trimming cost V 6 bases and J 0 bases, with 11 bases left between them. Germline V lookup: CDR1 MNHEY, CDR2 SMNVEV (reference sequence). CDR3 length: 14 residues. The CDR3 coding sequence is TGTGCCAGCAGACTAACAGGCAACCAAGAGACCCAGTACTTC. This gives the protein CASRLTGNQETQYF.

The sample holds a few counts of this clonotype. The chain has TRBV15 and TRBJ2-7, with TRBD2 identical over 9 bases. The V gene end was trimmed by 3 bases and the J gene end by 6 bases; junction bases not matched to a gene: 6. CDR1 and CDR2 (germline): LNHNV, YYDKDF (reference sequence). The CDR3 is 14 amino acids. The CDR3 is CATSRASGVSEQYF. The CDR3 nucleotides are TGTGCCACCAGCAGGGCTAGCGGGGTCTCCGAGCAGTACTTC.

V and J are TRBV3-1 and TRBJ2-7; 13 bases align to TRBD2. V shed 4 bases and J 4 bases; nucleotides not matched to a gene: 7. CDR1 and CDR2 from the germline V gene are LGHDT and YNNKEL (reference sequence). CDR3 size: 16 residues. CDR3 bases: TGTGCCAGCAGCCGCAAGACTAGCGGGAGGTCTTACGAGCAGTACTTC. This gives the protein CASSRKTSGRSYEQYF.